A selection of T cell receptor beta chains follows, all from one sample in a study of blood T cell repertoires in COVID-19. The data were produced by immunoSEQ multiplex PCR, yet TCRdb's version contains in-frame clones alone and is incomplete. This table has around 290,000 clones, 91% appearing once. The sequenced sample was peripheral blood. The receptors were sampled from a woman aged 25 to 39 with COVID-19, enrolled during active disease. Each CDR3 is given with its conserved first and last residue. Fields, in order: J gene, CDR3 length, D gene, clone size, V gene, CDR3 protein, CDR3 DNA. D genes are given only for firm matches. Expanded clones are given a class, and other clones once, few, many or no size at all.

j_gene: TRBJ1-2; len: 12; d_gene: .; abundance: .; v_gene: TRBV29-1; CDR3aa: CSVEAPNYGYTF; CDR3nt: TGCAGCGTTGAGGCACCTAACTATGGCTACACCTTC
j_gene: TRBJ2-2; len: 14; d_gene: TRBD1; abundance: .; v_gene: TRBV6-5; CDR3aa: CASTQGSNTGELFF; CDR3nt: TGTGCCAGCACACAGGGGTCGAACACCGGGGAGCTGTTTTTT
j_gene: TRBJ1-1; len: 14; d_gene: TRBD1; abundance: .; v_gene: TRBV7-8; CDR3aa: CASSLTGGNTEAFF; CDR3nt: TGTGCCAGCAGCTTAACAGGGGGGAACACTGAAGCTTTCTTT
j_gene: TRBJ2-7; len: 15; d_gene: TRBD1; abundance: .; v_gene: TRBV27; CDR3aa: CASSWGQGSSYEQYF; CDR3nt: TGTGCCAGCAGTTGGGGACAGGGGAGCTCCTACGAGCAGTACTTC
j_gene: TRBJ2-7; len: 13; d_gene: TRBD1; abundance: .; v_gene: TRBV11-3; CDR3aa: CASSSGQGYEQYF; CDR3nt: TGTGCCAGCAGCTCAGGACAGGGCTACGAGCAGTACTTC
j_gene: TRBJ1-1; len: 11; d_gene: .; abundance: .; v_gene: TRBV12-3/TRBV12-4; CDR3aa: CASTDRGEAFF; CDR3nt: TGTGCCAGCACGGACCGCGGGGAAGCTTTCTTT
j_gene: TRBJ1-2; len: 14; d_gene: TRBD1; abundance: .; v_gene: TRBV27; CDR3aa: CASSLSGQGYGYTF; CDR3nt: TGTGCCAGCAGTTTATCTGGACAGGGCTATGGCTACACCTTC
j_gene: TRBJ2-7; len: 15; d_gene: TRBD2; abundance: .; v_gene: TRBV3-1/TRBV3-2; CDR3aa: CASSRGLAETYEQYF; CDR3nt: TGTGCCAGCAGCCGCGGACTAGCGGAAACCTACGAGCAGTACTTC
j_gene: TRBJ2-1; len: 15; d_gene: TRBD2; abundance: .; v_gene: TRBV28; CDR3aa: CASTIGLAGGNEQFF; CDR3nt: TGTGCCAGCACCATAGGACTAGCGGGAGGGAATGAGCAGTTCTTC
j_gene: TRBJ2-1; len: 14; d_gene: TRBD2; abundance: .; v_gene: TRBV18; CDR3aa: CASSPRDYYNEQFF; CDR3nt: TGTGCCAGCTCACCACGGGACTACTACAATGAGCAGTTCTTC
j_gene: TRBJ2-7; len: 15; d_gene: .; abundance: .; v_gene: TRBV5-1; CDR3aa: CASRQGYSSSYEQYF; CDR3nt: TGCGCCAGCAGGCAGGGGTATTCAAGCTCCTACGAGCAGTACTTC
j_gene: TRBJ2-3; len: 17; d_gene: TRBD1; abundance: once; v_gene: TRBV10-3; CDR3aa: CAISESRAQGGSDTQYF; CDR3nt: TGTGCCATCAGTGAGTCTAGGGCACAGGGGGGTTCAGATACGCAGTATTTT
j_gene: TRBJ1-2; len: 12; d_gene: .; abundance: .; v_gene: TRBV6-2/TRBV6-3; CDR3aa: CASSQQGYGYTF; CDR3nt: TGTGCCAGCAGCCAGCAGGGCTATGGCTACACCTTC
j_gene: TRBJ1-6; len: 14; d_gene: .; abundance: .; v_gene: TRBV6-5; CDR3aa: CASSRQAGNSPLHF; CDR3nt: TGTGCCAGCAGTCGACAGGCGGGTAATTCACCCCTCCACTTT
j_gene: TRBJ2-1; len: 17; d_gene: TRBD2; abundance: .; v_gene: TRBV4-2; CDR3aa: CASSQVAGGSSYNEQFF; CDR3nt: TGTGCCAGCAGCCAGGTAGCGGGAGGGTCGTCCTACAATGAGCAGTTCTTC
j_gene: TRBJ2-1; len: 15; d_gene: TRBD2; abundance: .; v_gene: TRBV5-6; CDR3aa: CASSRSGRSYNEQFF; CDR3nt: TGTGCCAGCAGCCGTAGCGGGAGATCCTACAATGAGCAGTTCTTC
j_gene: TRBJ1-1; len: 13; d_gene: TRBD1; abundance: once; v_gene: TRBV28; CDR3aa: CAIVEQGETGAFF; CDR3nt: TGTGCCATCGTTGAACAGGGGGAGACTGGAGCTTTCTTT
j_gene: TRBJ2-5; len: 16; d_gene: .; abundance: .; v_gene: TRBV11-2; CDR3aa: CASSLDLASWQETQYF; CDR3nt: TGTGCCAGCAGCTTAGACCTAGCTTCATGGCAAGAGACCCAGTACTTC
j_gene: TRBJ2-7; len: 14; d_gene: .; abundance: .; v_gene: TRBV6-1; CDR3aa: CASSEAYMRYEQYF; CDR3nt: TGTGCCAGCAGTGAAGCGTACATGCGGTACGAGCAGTACTTC
j_gene: TRBJ1-2; len: 17; d_gene: .; abundance: .; v_gene: TRBV2; CDR3aa: CASSPNGGASSNYGYTF; CDR3nt: TGTGCCAGCAGCCCTAATGGGGGGGCCAGTTCTAACTATGGCTACACCTTC
j_gene: TRBJ1-3; len: 15; d_gene: TRBD1; abundance: once; v_gene: TRBV11-2; CDR3aa: CASSSTTGLGNTIYF; CDR3nt: TGTGCCAGCAGCTCCACGACAGGGCTTGGAAACACCATATATTTT
j_gene: TRBJ1-2; len: 14; d_gene: TRBD1; abundance: .; v_gene: TRBV6-6; CDR3aa: CASRDRGGSYGYTF; CDR3nt: TGTGCCAGCCGGGACAGGGGAGGGAGCTATGGCTACACCTTC
j_gene: TRBJ1-2; len: 14; d_gene: TRBD1; abundance: .; v_gene: TRBV19; CDR3aa: CASSPGQGNYGYTF; CDR3nt: TGTGCCAGTAGTCCGGGACAGGGTAACTATGGCTACACCTTC
j_gene: TRBJ2-7; len: 13; d_gene: .; abundance: .; v_gene: TRBV5-4; CDR3aa: CASSLGQRYEQYF; CDR3nt: TGTGCCAGCAGCTTGGGTCAGCGCTACGAGCAGTACTTC
j_gene: TRBJ2-1; len: 13; d_gene: .; abundance: .; v_gene: TRBV6-6; CDR3aa: CASSSGLDNEQFF; CDR3nt: TGTGCCAGCAGTTCGGGACTGGACAATGAGCAGTTCTTC
j_gene: TRBJ1-1; len: 12; d_gene: .; abundance: .; v_gene: TRBV19; CDR3aa: CASSALREEAFF; CDR3nt: TGTGCCAGTAGTGCCTTGCGGGAGGAAGCTTTCTTT
j_gene: TRBJ1-3; len: 15; d_gene: .; abundance: .; v_gene: TRBV14; CDR3aa: CASSQDRYSGNTIYF; CDR3nt: TGTGCCAGCAGCCAAGATCGGTACTCTGGAAACACCATATATTTT
j_gene: TRBJ2-1; len: 15; d_gene: .; abundance: .; v_gene: TRBV30; CDR3aa: CAWCPGQNVYNEQFF; CDR3nt: TGTGCCTGGTGCCCAGGGCAAAACGTTTACAATGAGCAGTTCTTC
j_gene: TRBJ2-2; len: 14; d_gene: .; abundance: .; v_gene: TRBV19; CDR3aa: CASMGGWNTGELFF; CDR3nt: TGTGCCAGTATGGGGGGATGGAACACCGGGGAGCTGTTTTTT
j_gene: TRBJ1-5; len: 15; d_gene: TRBD1; abundance: .; v_gene: TRBV19; CDR3aa: CASSWGTGVNQPQHF; CDR3nt: TGTGCCAGTAGTTGGGGAACAGGGGTCAATCAGCCCCAGCATTTT
j_gene: TRBJ2-7; len: 13; d_gene: TRBD1; abundance: .; v_gene: TRBV7-3; CDR3aa: CASSLGQHYEQYF; CDR3nt: TGTGCCAGCAGCCTGGGACAGCACTACGAGCAGTACTTC
j_gene: TRBJ1-1; len: 14; d_gene: TRBD1; abundance: .; v_gene: TRBV4-1; CDR3aa: CASSLQGEGTEAFF; CDR3nt: TGCGCCAGCAGCCTACAGGGGGAAGGAACTGAAGCTTTCTTT
j_gene: TRBJ1-3; len: 13; d_gene: .; abundance: .; v_gene: TRBV2; CDR3aa: CASSRGLGNTIYF; CDR3nt: TGTGCCAGCAGTCGGGGACTGGGAAACACCATATATTTT
j_gene: TRBJ1-4; len: 14; d_gene: .; abundance: .; v_gene: TRBV3-1/TRBV3-2; CDR3aa: CASSQNRISEKLFF; CDR3nt: TGTGCCAGCAGCCAAAACAGGATTAGTGAAAAACTGTTTTTT
j_gene: TRBJ1-1; len: 15; d_gene: TRBD1; abundance: once; v_gene: TRBV18; CDR3aa: CASSQMGQLNTEAFF; CDR3nt: TGTGCCAGCTCACAAATGGGACAGTTGAACACTGAAGCTTTCTTT
j_gene: TRBJ2-5; len: 13; d_gene: .; abundance: .; v_gene: TRBV6-5; CDR3aa: CASSYGGQETQYF; CDR3nt: TGTGCCAGCAGTTACGGCGGACAAGAGACCCAGTACTTC
j_gene: TRBJ2-6; len: 15; d_gene: .; abundance: once; v_gene: TRBV27; CDR3aa: CASRVGTSGANVLTF; CDR3nt: TGTGCCAGCAGAGTCGGGACATCCGGGGCCAACGTCCTGACTTTC
j_gene: TRBJ2-7; len: 15; d_gene: .; abundance: .; v_gene: TRBV7-9; CDR3aa: CASSLATGHSYEQYF; CDR3nt: TGTGCCAGCAGCTTAGCGACAGGACACTCCTACGAGCAGTACTTC
j_gene: TRBJ1-6; len: 15; d_gene: TRBD1; abundance: .; v_gene: TRBV5-8; CDR3aa: CASSLLGQGHSPLHF; CDR3nt: TGTGCCAGCAGCTTGCTGGGACAGGGGCATTCACCCCTCCACTTT
j_gene: TRBJ1-1; len: 14; d_gene: .; abundance: .; v_gene: TRBV5-6; CDR3aa: CASSLNPYETEAFF; CDR3nt: TGTGCCAGCAGCTTGAACCCTTACGAGACTGAAGCTTTCTTT
j_gene: TRBJ1-6; len: 16; d_gene: TRBD1; abundance: few; v_gene: TRBV3-1/TRBV3-2; CDR3aa: CASSQLGTGGYSPLHF; CDR3nt: TGTGCCAGCAGCCAACTCGGGACAGGGGGTTATTCACCCCTCCACTTT
j_gene: TRBJ1-1; len: 15; d_gene: .; abundance: .; v_gene: TRBV7-3; CDR3aa: CASSSPGQRSTEAFF; CDR3nt: TGTGCCAGCAGCTCCCCCGGACAGAGAAGCACTGAAGCTTTCTTT
j_gene: TRBJ1-2; len: 15; d_gene: .; abundance: .; v_gene: TRBV4-1; CDR3aa: CASSQGAETNYGYTF; CDR3nt: TGCGCCAGCAGCCAAGGGGCAGAAACTAACTATGGCTACACCTTC
j_gene: TRBJ1-2; len: 15; d_gene: TRBD1; abundance: .; v_gene: TRBV19; CDR3aa: CASRISGGDVSGYTF; CDR3nt: TGTGCCAGTAGGATATCAGGGGGCGATGTGAGTGGCTACACCTTC
j_gene: TRBJ2-1; len: 15; d_gene: TRBD2; abundance: few; v_gene: TRBV28; CDR3aa: CASSLRLAGSNEQFF; CDR3nt: TGTGCCAGCAGTTTAAGGCTAGCGGGATCCAATGAGCAGTTCTTC